Sequencing of this T cell receptor beta chain was carried out in a study of T cells in Graves' hyperthyroidism and ophthalmopathy. For this clonotype: Antigen unknown.

General study points: A 13 V-J model separated ophthalmopathy from stable hyperthyroidism. Also found in blood were most expanded thyroid clonotypes above 0.001.

The authors took PBMCs from about 9.5 ml fresh peripheral blood. Amplification yielded TCR beta CDR3 regions, with RNA transcripts as the source. First-round RT-PCR with HTBI primers amplified the TCR CDR3 region. TCRdb ran MiXCR on the multiplex PCR reads and lists one entry per CDR3 protein. The sample lists 75,000 to 100,000 distinct CDR3 sequences, under 65% occurring once. Germline lookup yields CDR1 SQVTM and CDR2 ANQGSEA. Trimming cost V 7 bases and J 8 bases; bases outside gene matches: 11. CDR3 length equals 13 residues. The chain links TRBV29-1 to TRBJ1-1; 9 nucleotides match TRBD1. This TCR was recovered from a woman aged 40 to 55 with Graves' hyperthyroidism. The material sequenced was blood. CDR3 bases: TGCAGCGACACTTGGACAGGGGAGGGAGAAGCTTTCTTT. Its translation is CSDTWTGEGEAFF. The full variable domain, with the rest looked up from reference TRBV29-1 and TRBJ1-1, is SAVISQKPSRDICQRGTSLTIQCQVDSQVTMMFWYRQQPGQSLTLIATANQGSEATYESGFVIDKFPISRPNLTFSTLTVSNMSPEDSSIYLCSDTWTGEGEAFFGQGTRLTVV.